This TCR beta chain stems from a study of blood T cell repertoires in COVID-19. Study-level information: The analysed material was cDNA or gDNA that came from T cells, B-cell-depleted T cells, or PBMCs.

CDR3 length equals 16 residues. Germline values: CDR1 SGHRS, CDR2 YFSETQ. Trimming shortened V by 6 bases and J by 0 bases, and 16 bases separated the two germline ends. The protocol was immunoSEQ multiplex PCR, while the TCRdb copy is restricted to in-frame clones and leaves out a portion. The data hold 140,000 or so clones, with 65% to 85% observed a single time. This chain joins TRBV5-1 and TRBJ1-5, with D hard to call. The source material was peripheral blood. The TCR sequence derives from a man aged 50 or older with active or convalescent COVID-19. CDR3 in DNA: TGCGCCAGCATACAAATCCAGGAAATTAGCAATCAGCCCCAGCATTTT. Translation gives CASIQIQEISNQPQHF.